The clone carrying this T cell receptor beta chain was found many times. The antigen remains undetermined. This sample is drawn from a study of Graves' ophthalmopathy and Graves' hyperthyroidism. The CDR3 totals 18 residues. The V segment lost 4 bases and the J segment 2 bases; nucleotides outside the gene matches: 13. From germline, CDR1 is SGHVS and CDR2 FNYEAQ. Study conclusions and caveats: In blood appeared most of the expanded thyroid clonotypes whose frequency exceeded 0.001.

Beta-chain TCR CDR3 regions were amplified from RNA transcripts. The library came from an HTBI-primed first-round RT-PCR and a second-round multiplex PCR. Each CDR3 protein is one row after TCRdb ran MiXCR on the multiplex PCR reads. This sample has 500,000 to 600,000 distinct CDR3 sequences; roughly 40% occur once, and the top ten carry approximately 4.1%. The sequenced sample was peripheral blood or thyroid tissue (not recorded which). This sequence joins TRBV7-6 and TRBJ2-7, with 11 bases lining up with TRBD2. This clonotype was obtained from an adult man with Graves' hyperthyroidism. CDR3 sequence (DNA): TGTGCCAGCAGCTCTTACCAGACTAGCGGGAAACGGACCTACGAGCAGTACTTC. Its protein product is CASSSYQTSGKRTYEQYF.